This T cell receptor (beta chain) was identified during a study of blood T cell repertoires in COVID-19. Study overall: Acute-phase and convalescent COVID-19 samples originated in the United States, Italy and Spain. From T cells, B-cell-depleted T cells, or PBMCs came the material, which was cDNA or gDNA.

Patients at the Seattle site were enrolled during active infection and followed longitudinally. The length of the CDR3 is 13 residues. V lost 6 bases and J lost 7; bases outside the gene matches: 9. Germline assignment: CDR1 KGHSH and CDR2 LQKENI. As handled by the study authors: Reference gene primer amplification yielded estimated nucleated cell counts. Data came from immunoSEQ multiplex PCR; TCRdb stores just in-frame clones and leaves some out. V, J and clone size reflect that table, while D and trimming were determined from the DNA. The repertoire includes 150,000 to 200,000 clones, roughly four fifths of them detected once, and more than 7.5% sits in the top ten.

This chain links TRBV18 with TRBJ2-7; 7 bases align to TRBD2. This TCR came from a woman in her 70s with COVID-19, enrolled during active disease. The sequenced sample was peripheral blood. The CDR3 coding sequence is TGTGCCAGCTCCCAAGGACTAGAAAAGGAGCAGTACTTC. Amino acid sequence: CASSQGLEKEQYF.